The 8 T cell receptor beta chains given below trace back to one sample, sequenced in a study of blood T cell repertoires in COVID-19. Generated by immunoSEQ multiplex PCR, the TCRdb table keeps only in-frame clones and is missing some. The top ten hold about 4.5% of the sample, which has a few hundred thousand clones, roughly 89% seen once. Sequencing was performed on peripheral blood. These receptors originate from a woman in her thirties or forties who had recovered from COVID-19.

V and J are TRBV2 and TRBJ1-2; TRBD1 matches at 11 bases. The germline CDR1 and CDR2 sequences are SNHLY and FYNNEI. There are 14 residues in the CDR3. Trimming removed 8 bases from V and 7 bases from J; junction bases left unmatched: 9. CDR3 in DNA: TGTGCCAGCGAAAGGACAGGGGGCAGCGTTGGCTACACCTTC. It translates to CASERTGGSVGYTF.

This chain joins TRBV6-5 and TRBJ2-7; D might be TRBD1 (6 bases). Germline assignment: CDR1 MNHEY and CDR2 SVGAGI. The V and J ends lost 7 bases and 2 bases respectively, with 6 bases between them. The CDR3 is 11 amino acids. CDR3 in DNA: TGTGCCAGCACAGGGGCCTACGAGCAGTACTTC. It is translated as CASTGAYEQYF.

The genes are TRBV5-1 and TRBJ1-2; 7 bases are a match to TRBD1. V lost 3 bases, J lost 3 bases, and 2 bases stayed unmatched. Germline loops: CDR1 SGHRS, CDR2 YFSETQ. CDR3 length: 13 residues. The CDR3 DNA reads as TGCGCCAGCAGCTATGACAGGGACTATGGCTACACCTTC. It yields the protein CASSYDRDYGYTF.

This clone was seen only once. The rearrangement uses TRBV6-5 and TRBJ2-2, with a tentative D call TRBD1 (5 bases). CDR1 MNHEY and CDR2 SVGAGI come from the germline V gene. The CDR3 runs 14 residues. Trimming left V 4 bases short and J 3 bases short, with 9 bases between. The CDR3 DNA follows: TGTGCCAGCAGTTTATTAGGGGACACCGGGGAGCTGTTTTTT. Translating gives CASSLLGDTGELFF.

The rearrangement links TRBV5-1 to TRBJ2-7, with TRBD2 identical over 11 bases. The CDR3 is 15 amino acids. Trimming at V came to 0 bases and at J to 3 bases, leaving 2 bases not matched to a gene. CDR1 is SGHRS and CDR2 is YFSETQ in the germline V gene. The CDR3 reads CASSLGLAGIYEQYF. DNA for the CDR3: TGCGCCAGCAGCTTGGGACTAGCGGGGATCTACGAGCAGTACTTC.

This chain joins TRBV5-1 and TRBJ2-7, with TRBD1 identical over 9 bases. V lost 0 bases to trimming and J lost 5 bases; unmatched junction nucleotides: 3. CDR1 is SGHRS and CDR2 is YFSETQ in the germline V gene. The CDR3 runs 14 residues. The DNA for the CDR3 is TGCGCCAGCAGCTTGGGATGGACAGGGGACGAGCAGTACTTC. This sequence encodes CASSLGWTGDEQYF.

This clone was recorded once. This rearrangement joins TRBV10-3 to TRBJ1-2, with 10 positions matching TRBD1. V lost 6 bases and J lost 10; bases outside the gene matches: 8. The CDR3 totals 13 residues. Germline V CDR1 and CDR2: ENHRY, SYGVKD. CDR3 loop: CAIRDDGTGVYTF. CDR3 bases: TGTGCCATCAGGGATGACGGGACAGGGGTCTACACCTTC.

Here the CDR3 reads CASSQNGVRGYTF. The CDR3, as DNA: TGTGCCAGCAGCCAGAACGGGGTTCGGGGCTACACCTTC. V is TRBV2 and J is TRBJ1-2; no definite D call. Deletions cut 6 bases from V and 8 bases from J, with 16 bases between. This CDR3 is 13 amino acids long. Germline loops: CDR1 SNHLY, CDR2 FYNNEI.